These 29 T cell receptor beta chains originate from one sample sequenced in a study of T cells after yellow fever vaccination. TCRdb passed the 5' RACE reads through MiXCR, listing each CDR3 protein once. The data hold some 260,000 distinct CDR3 sequences, with approximately 5.2% observed a single time. Sequencing was performed on CD4+ T cells sorted from PBMCs, taken on the day of the yellow fever booster vaccination. The receptors were sampled from a young man who received the YFV17D yellow fever vaccine.

This clonotype has ten or more counts. The chain links TRBV4-1 to TRBJ1-2, with a tentative D call TRBD1 (6 bases). Germline-derived CDR1 and CDR2 are MGHRA and YSYEKL. The CDR3 totals 14 residues. Trimming removed 2 bases from V and 4 bases from J, with 11 bases in between. This CDR3 reads CASSQPTGSYGYTF. The CDR3 nucleotides read TGCGCCAGCAGCCAACCGACAGGCAGCTATGGCTACACCTTC.

This clonotype was observed a few times. The chain combines TRBV7-2 with TRBJ1-2; 7 bases map to TRBD1. Germline V gives CDR1 SGHTA, CDR2 FQGNSA. The CDR3 is 12 residues long. Trimming cost V 3 bases and J 8 bases; bases outside gene matches: 3. In DNA form, the CDR3 reads TGTGCCAGCAGCTTTAACAGGGGCGGCTACACCTTC. Its translation is CASSFNRGGYTF.

This clonotype was recorded many times. The rearrangement joins TRBV7-9 to TRBJ2-1, with TRBD2 matching 15 bases. V trimming: 7 bases; J trimming: 10 bases; junction bases outside the gene matches: 11. Germline CDR1 SEHNR, CDR2 FQNEAQ (reference sequence). The length of the CDR3 is 16 residues. The CDR3 coding sequence is TGTGCCAGCAACCCGCGAGGACTAGCGGGGGGGCGGGAGCAGTTCTTC. The encoded protein is CASNPRGLAGGREQFF.

This clonotype was observed a few times. The rearrangement links TRBV19 to TRBJ1-1, with D unclear. Trimming cost V 5 bases and J 0 bases, with 7 bases left between them. Germline V CDR1 and CDR2: LNHDA, SQIVND (reference sequence). The CDR3 totals 13 residues. CDR3 nucleotide sequence: TGTGCCAGTAGTCAGACGGTGAACACTGAAGCTTTCTTT. Protein: CASSQTVNTEAFF.

This clonotype has more than one count but fewer than ten. The V and J genes are TRBV7-2 and TRBJ1-2, with D hard to call. V lost 0 bases and J lost 3, with 2 bases in between. The CDR3 covers 12 residues. Germline V lookup: CDR1 SGHTA, CDR2 FQGNSA. The CDR3 DNA reads as TGTGCCAGCAGCTTAGCGTACTATGGCTACACCTTC. It encodes CASSLAYYGYTF. The whole variable domain, remainder taken from reference TRBV7-2 and TRBJ1-2, is GAGVSQSPSNKVTEKGKDVELRCDPISGHTALYWYRQSLGQGLEFLIYFQGNSAPDKSGLPSDRFSAERTGGSVSTLTIQRTQQEDSAVYLCASSLAYYGYTFGSGTRLTVV.

This clonotype has more than one count but fewer than ten. The chain uses TRBV4-3 and TRBJ1-2, with D hard to call. The CDR3 sequence is 15 residues long. Germline CDR1 reads LGHNA; CDR2 reads YSLEER. With 0 bases removed from V and 3 bases from J, the gap between germline ends came to 11 bases. CDR3 in DNA: TGCGCCAGCAGCCAAGAGGCAGCGCCTTACTATGGCTACACCTTC. As protein: CASSQEAAPYYGYTF.

The CDR3 loop reads CASSPTPVWGEKLFF. DNA of the CDR3: TGTGCCAGCTCACCGACTCCCGTTTGGGGTGAAAAACTGTTTTTT. The rearrangement uses TRBV18 and TRBJ1-4; no firm D call. CDR3 length: 15 amino acids. V lost 3 bases, J lost 7 bases, and 15 bases lay in between. Germline CDR1 and CDR2: KGHSH and LQKENI.

There are a few counts of this clonotype. The chain links TRBV24-1 to TRBJ1-5; no firm D call. The germline CDR1 and CDR2 sequences are KGHDR and SFDVKD. V shed 9 bases and J shed 2 bases, with 13 bases lying between them. The CDR3 is made up of 14 amino acids. The CDR3 DNA sequence: TGTGCCACCGCTCCGGGAGCCGGCAATCAGCCCCAGCATTTT. It encodes CATAPGAGNQPQHF.

This clonotype was picked up a small number of times. The V gene is TRBV18, the J gene TRBJ1-4; tentatively, D is TRBD1 (6 bases). Trimming pared 3 bases from V and 0 bases from J, leaving 11 bases between. This CDR3 is built from 16 residues. CDR1 is KGHSH, CDR2 LQKENI, per germline. The CDR3 loop reads CASSPWTVTTNEKLFF. Written as DNA, the CDR3 is TGTGCCAGCTCACCGTGGACAGTCACAACTAATGAAAAACTGTTTTTT.

The V call is TRBV5-1, the J call TRBJ2-3; tentatively, D is TRBD1 or TRBD2 (5 bases each). The CDR3 spans 16 residues. The germline V gene encodes CDR1 SGHRS and CDR2 YFSETQ. The V and J ends lost 7 bases and 4 bases respectively, with 22 bases between them. The CDR3 DNA follows: TGCGCCAGCGGCAAGACGGCAGCTCAGGGAGCAGATACGCAGTATTTT. Protein: CASGKTAAQGADTQYF.

The chain is built from TRBV30 and TRBJ1-1; 7 bases fit TRBD1. This CDR3 has 13 residues. V gave up 7 bases and J gave up 4 bases; unmatched junction bases: 9. Germline lookup yields CDR1 GTSNPN and CDR2 SVGIG (reference sequence). The CDR3: CASGLDRVTEAFF. The CDR3 nucleotides read TGTGCCTCCGGACTCGACAGGGTCACTGAAGCTTTCTTT.

This clonotype was observed a few times. The chain couples TRBV3-1 to TRBJ2-3; possible D gene TRBD2, 5 bases. Germline CDR1 and CDR2: LGHDT and YNNKEL (reference sequence). Trimming removed 4 bases at V and 1 base at J, with 12 bases between. This CDR3 has 15 residues. The CDR3 spells CASSPFGRGTDTQYF. The CDR3 nucleotides are TGTGCCAGCAGCCCCTTCGGGCGGGGCACAGATACGCAGTATTTT.

The chain employs TRBV20-1 and TRBJ2-5; 7 bases are shared with TRBD1. V shed 1 base and J 1 base; nucleotides not matched to a gene: 3. The V gene's germline CDR1 is DFQATT and CDR2 SNEGSKA (reference sequence). The CDR3 extends over 14 amino acids. This chain's CDR3 is CSARVRGSQETQYF. The CDR3 nucleotides are TGCAGTGCTAGAGTCAGGGGGTCCCAAGAGACCCAGTACTTC.

This clonotype was observed at least ten times. The rearrangement uses TRBV10-3 and TRBJ1-2, with 7 bases aligning to TRBD1. The germline gives CDR1 ENHRY, CDR2 SYGVKD. Trimming at V came to 6 bases and at J to 6 bases, leaving 13 bases not matched to a gene. The CDR3 runs to 15 residues. As DNA, the CDR3 is TGTGCCATCAGCTCTCCGGGACAGAAATTTAATGGCTACACCTTC. Protein: CAISSPGQKFNGYTF.

This clonotype came up many times. The V and J genes are TRBV5-1 and TRBJ1-2; D unclear. The ends were cut back, 0 bases at V and 8 bases at J, with 8 bases in the middle. The CDR3 consists of 12 residues. CDR1 SGHRS and CDR2 YFSETQ come from the germline V gene. CDR3 loop: CASSLGVRGYTF. The CDR3 DNA reads as TGCGCCAGCAGCTTGGGAGTACGAGGCTACACCTTC.

This clonotype was found a few times. V is TRBV29-1 and J is TRBJ2-2, with D unclear. Per the germline V gene, CDR1 is SQVTM and CDR2 is ANQGSEA. Between the trimmed V and J ends, which lost 1 base and 8 bases, there was a span of 11 bases. This CDR3 is 13 amino acids long. The CDR3 DNA follows: TGCAGCGTTGAAGCCGCTGCGGATGGGGAGCTGTTTTTT. Its protein is CSVEAAADGELFF.

In this sample, this clonotype turned up a few times. The gene calls are TRBV28 and TRBJ1-5; no clear D gene. The germline CDR1 and CDR2 sequences are MDHEN and SYDVKM. This CDR3 has 15 amino acids. With 6 bases removed from V and 4 bases from J, the gap between germline ends came to 16 bases. The CDR3 nucleotides read TGTGCCAGCAGCCCGAGGACGGTCCCTAATCAGCCCCAGCATTTT. The encoded protein is CASSPRTVPNQPQHF.

This clonotype was counted only a few times. The gene calls are TRBV6-5 and TRBJ1-2; D is possibly TRBD1 (5 bases). Germline V lookup: CDR1 MNHEY, CDR2 SVGAGI. This CDR3 is built from 14 residues. Trimming took off 6 bases at V and 8 bases at J, with 19 bases between the two ends. The CDR3 region is CASSRNPVGGGYTF. Here the CDR3 DNA reads TGTGCCAGCAGCCGCAATCCTGTGGGGGGGGGCTACACCTTC.

This clonotype appeared a few times. The rearrangement uses TRBV7-9 and TRBJ1-5; D call uncertain. Germline-derived CDR1 and CDR2 are SEHNR and FQNEAQ (reference sequence). V dropped 5 bases and J dropped 6 bases, with 8 bases sitting between them. CDR3 length: 12 residues. The CDR3: CASSMGLQPQHF. The CDR3 DNA reads TGTGCCAGCAGCATGGGCCTTCAGCCCCAGCATTTT. The whole variable domain, remainder taken from reference TRBV7-9 and TRBJ1-5, is DTGVSQNPRHKITKRGQNVTFRCDPISEHNRLYWYRQTLGQGPEFLTYFQNEAQLEKSRLLSDRFSAERPKGSFSTLEIQRTEQGDSAMYLCASSMGLQPQHFGDGTRLSIL.

The chain recombines TRBV28 with TRBJ1-2, with a weak D call TRBD1 (6 bases). CDR3 length: 12 amino acids. Trimming took 11 bases from V and 4 from J, leaving 14 bases between them. Germline CDR1 MDHEN, CDR2 SYDVKM. The CDR3 DNA follows: TGTGCCGCACATGGACAGTTCTATGGCTACACCTTC. This codes for CAAHGQFYGYTF.

This clonotype occurred many times. The chain uses TRBV10-3 and TRBJ2-3; 8 nucleotides match TRBD1. Losses at the gene ends were 5 bases for V and 4 bases for J; bases not matched to a gene: 5. The germline CDR1 and CDR2 sequences are ENHRY and SYGVKD. The CDR3 is 14 amino acids. This CDR3 reads CAISSTGVADTQYF. The CDR3 DNA is TGTGCCATCAGTTCGACAGGGGTTGCAGATACGCAGTATTTT.

V is TRBV18 and J is TRBJ2-1; 12 bases are shared with TRBD1. The V gene end was trimmed by 5 bases and the J gene end by 9 bases; junction bases not matched to a gene: 8. The CDR3 length is 15 residues. Germline CDR1 and CDR2: KGHSH and LQKENI. CDR3 region: CASSKPGQGAGEQFF. The CDR3 DNA is TGTGCCAGCTCAAAGCCGGGACAGGGGGCAGGTGAGCAGTTCTTC.

This sequence joins TRBV7-3 and TRBJ2-2, with 7 nucleotides matching TRBD1. Unmatched junction bases numbered 10, after V lost 4 bases and J lost 5 bases. The CDR3 sequence is 16 residues long. The germline gives CDR1 SGHTA, CDR2 FQGTGA. CDR3: CASSSRAQGVTGELFF. CDR3 DNA sequence: TGTGCCAGCAGCTCCAGGGCCCAGGGGGTGACCGGGGAGCTGTTTTTT.

This clonotype occurred a few times. The J gene is TRBJ2-7, the V gene TRBV7-9; D is uncertain. Trimming shortened V by 1 base and J by 4 bases, and 8 bases separated the two germline ends. The CDR3 loop spans 13 amino acids. Germline assignment: CDR1 SEHNR and CDR2 FQNEAQ (reference sequence). The CDR3 spells CASSLDEGYEQYV. The CDR3 coding sequence is TGTGCCAGCAGCTTAGATGAAGGATACGAGCAGTACGTC.

This chain links TRBV7-2 with TRBJ1-2; D remains unclear. This CDR3 contains 16 residues. V gave up 5 bases and J gave up 4 bases, with 20 bases separating them. CDR1 SGHTA and CDR2 FQGNSA come from the germline V gene. CDR3 nucleotides: TGTGCCAGCAGCCCCACGGCCGCCCAGGCCTTCTATGGCTACACCTTC. This codes for CASSPTAAQAFYGYTF.

This clonotype was recorded many times. The gene calls are TRBV28 and TRBJ2-3; 11 nucleotides match TRBD1. The CDR3 has 15 amino acids. Per the germline V gene, CDR1 is MDHEN and CDR2 is SYDVKM. V gave up 7 bases and J gave up 2 bases; unmatched junction bases: 5. The DNA for the CDR3 is TGTGCCAGCAACCTGGGACAGGGGGTCACAGATACGCAGTATTTT. It yields the protein CASNLGQGVTDTQYF.

V is TRBV19 and J is TRBJ1-2, with D tentatively TRBD1 (5 bases). V lost 5 bases and J 4 bases, leaving 11 bases between the germline ends. The CDR3 is 13 residues long. CDR1 and CDR2 from the germline V gene are LNHDA and SQIVND (reference sequence). The CDR3 here is CASSGTGLYGYTF. The CDR3 nucleotides read TGTGCCAGTAGTGGAACAGGCCTCTATGGCTACACCTTC.

The chain links TRBV15 to TRBJ1-2; the match to TRBD1 covers 7 bases. After removal of 0 bases from V and 9 bases from J, the junction contained 7 bases not matched to a gene. Per germline, CDR1 LNHNV and CDR2 YYDKDF (reference sequence). There are 14 residues in the CDR3. The CDR3 is CATSRDPQGSSYTF. The DNA for the CDR3 is TGTGCCACCAGCAGAGACCCACAGGGGTCGAGCTACACCTTC.

The chain employs TRBV4-1 and TRBJ2-3; 8 bases agree with TRBD1. Germline V CDR1 and CDR2: MGHRA, YSYEKL. This CDR3 has 14 residues. The V gene end was trimmed by 1 base and the J gene end by 7 bases; junction bases not matched to a gene: 4. In DNA, the CDR3 is TGCGCCAGCAGCCAAGTGGACAGGGTCAATACGCAGTATTTT. Translated: CASSQVDRVNTQYF.